This T cell receptor (beta chain) was found in a study of cytomegalovirus exposure and HLA in healthy donors. Overall study findings and caveats: In a later analysis, several top co-occurrence clusters appeared linked to parvovirus B19, influenza, CMV and Epstein-Barr virus. Associated with cytomegalovirus, according to the listing, were 150 to 200 TCR beta chains.

The CDR3 totals 15 residues. J was trimmed by 0 bases and V by 6 bases; bases with no gene match: 4. Germline V gives CDR1 SNHLY, CDR2 FYNNEI. A multiplex PCR was run with 60 Vbeta primers and 13 Jbeta primers. The protocol was immunoSEQ multiplex PCR, while the TCRdb copy is restricted to in-frame clones and leaves out a portion. The data show about 67,000 clones, less than 80% seen once. This clone was observed a few times. Its antigen is still unknown. The V and J genes are TRBV2 and TRBJ2-5; 10 bases fit TRBD2. The specimen was PBMCs. The TCR sequence derives from a man in his sixties in good health and CMV-seropositive. CDR3 amino acids: CASRRTSGNQETQYF. In nucleotides, the CDR3 is TGTGCCAGCAGGCGGACTAGCGGCAACCAAGAGACCCAGTACTTC.